This TCR beta chain was recovered during a study of T-cell memory formation after mild COVID-19. Whole-study context: There were largely donor-specific TCR clusters. Study-wide points: Clones that got smaller from day 15 to 85 had even CD4/CD8, while clones growing later tipped toward CD4+. Researchers report contracting CD4+ clones mostly in CM and EM, with CD8+ clones in EMRA.

Germline values: CDR1 MNHEY, CDR2 SVGAGI. The CDR3 has 15 residues. Trimming cost V 6 bases and J 4 bases; bases outside gene matches: 10. This clonotype occurred a few times. Its cognate antigen is unknown. The authors produced TCR alpha and TCR beta cDNA libraries with sample barcodes and UMIs by 5'RACE using constant-segment primers. TCRdb re-analysed the 5' RACE reads in MiXCR, keeping a single row per CDR3 protein. The repertoire includes 250,000 to 350,000 distinct CDR3 sequences, about 13% of them detected once, and about 21% sits in the top ten. This clonotype originated in a man aged 18 to 30 who had mild COVID-19 (a few samples of this study predate the infection). Cell type and time point are not known. The rearrangement joins TRBV6-5 to TRBJ2-3, with TRBD1 matching 7 bases. Source material: PBMCs or a T cell subset sorted from them (not recorded which). The CDR3 coding sequence is TGTGCCAGCAGCCAACAGGGGCGAGGCTCAGATACGCAGTATTTT. Amino acid sequence: CASSQQGRGSDTQYF.